What follows describes a single TCR beta chain. This entry comes from a study of blood T cell repertoires in COVID-19. About the research overall: The United States, Italy and Spain were the sources of the acute and convalescent COVID-19 samples. Sources were T cells, B-cell-depleted T cells, or PBMCs; the material itself was cDNA or gDNA.

The CDR3 covers 13 residues. The V and J ends lost 6 bases and 8 bases respectively, with 16 bases between them. Per germline, CDR1 MDHEN and CDR2 SYDVKM. Authors' analysis steps: Amplification from reference gene primers served as the basis for estimated nucleated cell counts. The table came from immunoSEQ multiplex PCR; TCRdb's copy has only in-frame clones and leaves some out. V, J and clone size reflect that table, while D and trimming were determined from the DNA. The table lists approximately 230,000 clones, 87% of them singletons. Sequencing used peripheral blood. The sequence came from a man between 18 and 35 years old with active or convalescent COVID-19. The V and J genes are TRBV28 and TRBJ1-2, with a tentative D call TRBD1 (5 bases). This chain's CDR3 is CASSPPPGRGYTF. CDR3 DNA: TGTGCCAGCAGCCCGCCTCCAGGGCGGGGCTACACCTTC.